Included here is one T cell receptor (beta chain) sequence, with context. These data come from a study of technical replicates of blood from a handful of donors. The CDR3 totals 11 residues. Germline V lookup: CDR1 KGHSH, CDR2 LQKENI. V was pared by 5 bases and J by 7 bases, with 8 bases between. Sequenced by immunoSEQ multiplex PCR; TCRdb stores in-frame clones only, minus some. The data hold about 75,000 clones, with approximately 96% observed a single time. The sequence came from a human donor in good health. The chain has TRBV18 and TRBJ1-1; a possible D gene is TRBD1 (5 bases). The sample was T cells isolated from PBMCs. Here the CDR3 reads CASSKGHEAFF. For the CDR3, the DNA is TGTGCCAGCTCAAAGGGGCATGAAGCTTTCTTT.